The clone carrying this TCR beta chain was picked up a small number of times. Its specificity is not known. The data were obtained in a study of beta chain features in type 1 diabetes. Study in general: No patient-donor differences in age, gender, total cells or subset yield. The study's findings and limits: Lower insertion and higher deletion counts appeared at VDJ junctions in type 1 diabetes patients. Significant though moderate, a shortening of TCRB CDR3s appeared in all four CD4+ subsets of Type 1 diabetes patients. Within the patient group, naive, central memory and Treg TCRB repertoires appeared more similar to each other than within healthy donors.

Reverse transcription of all isolated RNA meant that expressed TCRB transcripts were sequenced. TCRdb keeps only in-frame clones here, not all; method: immunoSEQ multiplex PCR. Of 200,000 to 250,000 clones listed, about 9.3% were seen once; the top ten hold about 0.03%. This CDR3 has 15 residues. Unmatched junction bases numbered 4, after V lost 5 bases and J lost 2 bases. Germline CDR1 and CDR2: MNHNY and SVGAGI (reference sequence). The J gene is TRBJ2-1, the V gene TRBV6-6; TRBD1 aligns across 9 bases. The sample comprised naive CD4+ T cells from blood. The origin of this receptor is a woman aged 18-30 years in good health. CDR3 DNA sequence: TGTGCCAGCAGTCCGGGACAGGGTCCCTACAATGAGCAGTTCTTC. Translation: CASSPGQGPYNEQFF.